This entry features one T cell receptor beta chain sequence. Its target is unknown. This sample was taken from a study of vaccination effects on CD4 cells after COVID-19. Study results and limitations: Within healthy vaccinees, only 1 of 255 vaccine-induced clones displayed cross-reactivity with common cold coronaviruses. No early post-infection timepoints were available in the study, which also included few convalescent patients.

Using viral peptide pools, the ViraFEST assay grew out antigen-specific CD4+ T cells prior to sequencing. Culture lasted around eleven days before CD4+ T cell isolation. Having tested negative for nucleocapsid antibodies, the vaccine recipients showed no prior SARS-CoV-2 infection. TCRdb's table, derived via immunoSEQ multiplex PCR, lists solely in-frame clones and lacks some. Of 40,000 to 50,000 clones in the sample, more than 65% were seen once. CDR3 length equals 16 residues. Trimming left V 0 bases short and J 0 bases short, with 11 bases between. Germline CDR1 and CDR2: MNHEY and SVGAGI. The material was CD4+ T cells from PBMCs cultured with HCoV-NL63 spike peptides, obtained before COVID-19 vaccination. The TCR comes from a human donor who received a COVID-19 vaccine. The gene calls are TRBV6-5 and TRBJ1-2; unclear D gene. Here the CDR3 DNA reads TGTGCCAGCAGTTACTCGATAATGGCAGCTAACTATGGCTACACCTTC. Translating it yields CASSYSIMAANYGYTF.